The T cell receptor (beta chain) under discussion was sequenced for a study of shared clonotypes between healthy human individuals. This clone was seen only a few times. The antigen remains unidentified. Whole-study results and caveats: Naive subsets generally had larger estimated richness than memory subsets.

The protocol was immunoSEQ multiplex PCR, while the TCRdb copy is restricted to in-frame clones and leaves out a portion. Of 550,000 to 850,000 clones listed, under 80% were seen once; the top ten hold more than 1.5%. Germline assignment: CDR1 SNHLY and CDR2 FYNNEI. V was trimmed by 2 bases and J by 0 bases, leaving 11 bases between them. This CDR3 comprises 15 residues. This clonotype originated in a woman in her twenties or thirties in good health. Sequenced material: memory CD4+ T cells sorted from blood. Subset in this sample: CD45RA-negative fraction. V usage is TRBV2 and J usage is TRBJ2-7; D unresolved. The CDR3 spells CASSENEAGSYEQYF. CDR3 DNA sequence: TGTGCCAGCAGTGAAAACGAGGCAGGCTCCTACGAGCAGTACTTC.